This T cell receptor (beta chain) was sequenced during a study of blood T cell repertoires in COVID-19. Methods used by the authors: Amplified reference gene primers provided the basis for estimating nucleated cell counts. Libraries were prepared by immunoSEQ multiplex PCR; TCRdb keeps only in-frame clonotypes and omits some of them. The V and J calls and the clone size are those of that table, but D and trimming were determined from the DNA. The sample holds fewer than 300,000 clones; roughly 93% are singletons and the top ten take roughly 2.1%. Participants came from under 30 US areas, aged about 18 to 100 years. For this clone: The same CDR3 is also encoded by other DNA sequences in this sample.

The sample consisted of PBMCs or T cells enriched from blood (not recorded which). The receptor was isolated from a woman aged 40 to 49 with acute COVID-19.

Here the CDR3 DNA reads TGTGCCAGCTCACCAACAGGGAACACTGAAGCTTTCTTT. Translated, it gives CASSPTGNTEAFF. V is TRBV18 and J is TRBJ1-1; D is perhaps TRBD1 (5 bases). Trimming cost V 2 bases and J 1 base, with 5 bases left between them. The CDR3 extends over 13 amino acids. Germline lookup yields CDR1 KGHSH and CDR2 LQKENI.